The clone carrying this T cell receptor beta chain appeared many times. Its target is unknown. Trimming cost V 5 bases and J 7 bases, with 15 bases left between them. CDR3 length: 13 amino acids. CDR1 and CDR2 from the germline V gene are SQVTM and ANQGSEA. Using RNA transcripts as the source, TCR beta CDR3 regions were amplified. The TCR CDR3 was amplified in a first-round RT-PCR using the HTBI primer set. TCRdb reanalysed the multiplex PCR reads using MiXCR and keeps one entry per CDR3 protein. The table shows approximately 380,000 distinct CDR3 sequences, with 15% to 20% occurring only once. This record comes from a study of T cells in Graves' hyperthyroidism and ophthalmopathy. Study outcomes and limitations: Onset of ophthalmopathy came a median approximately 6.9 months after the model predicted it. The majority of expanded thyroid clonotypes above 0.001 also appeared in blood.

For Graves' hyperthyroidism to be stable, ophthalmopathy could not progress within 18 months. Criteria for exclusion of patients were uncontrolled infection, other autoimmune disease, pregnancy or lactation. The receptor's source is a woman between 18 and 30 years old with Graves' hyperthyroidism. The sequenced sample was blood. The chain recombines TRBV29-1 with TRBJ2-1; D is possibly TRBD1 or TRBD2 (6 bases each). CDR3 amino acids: CSVRGGQINEQFF. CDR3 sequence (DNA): TGCAGCGTTCGGGGAGGACAGATAAATGAGCAGTTCTTC.